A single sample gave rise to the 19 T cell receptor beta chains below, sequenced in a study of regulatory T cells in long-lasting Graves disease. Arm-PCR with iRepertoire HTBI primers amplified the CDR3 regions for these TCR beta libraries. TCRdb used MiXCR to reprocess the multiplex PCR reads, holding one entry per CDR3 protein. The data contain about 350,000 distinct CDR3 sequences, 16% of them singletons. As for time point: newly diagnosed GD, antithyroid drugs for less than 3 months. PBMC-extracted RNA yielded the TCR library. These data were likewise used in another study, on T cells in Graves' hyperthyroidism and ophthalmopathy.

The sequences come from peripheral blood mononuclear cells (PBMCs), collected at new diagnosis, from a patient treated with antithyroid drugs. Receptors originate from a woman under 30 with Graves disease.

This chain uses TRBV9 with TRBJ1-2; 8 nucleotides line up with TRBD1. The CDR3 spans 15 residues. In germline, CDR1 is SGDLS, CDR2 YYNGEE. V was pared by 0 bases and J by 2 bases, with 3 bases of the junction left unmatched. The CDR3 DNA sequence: TGTGCCAGCAGCGTAGGGCCAGGGGGCAACTATGGCTACACCTTC. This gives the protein CASSVGPGGNYGYTF.

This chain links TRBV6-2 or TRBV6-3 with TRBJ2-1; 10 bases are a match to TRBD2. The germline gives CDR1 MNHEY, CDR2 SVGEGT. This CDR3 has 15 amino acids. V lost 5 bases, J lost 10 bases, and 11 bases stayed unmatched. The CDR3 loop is CASSGLAGALEEQFF. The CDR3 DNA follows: TGTGCCAGCAGTGGTCTAGCGGGGGCCTTGGAGGAGCAGTTCTTC.

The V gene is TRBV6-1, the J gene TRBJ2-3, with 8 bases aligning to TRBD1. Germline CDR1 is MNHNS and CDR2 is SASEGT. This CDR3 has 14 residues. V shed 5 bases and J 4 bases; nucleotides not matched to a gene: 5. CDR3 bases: TGTGCCAGCAGTCCCTCAGGGGGCGCAGATACGCAGTATTTT. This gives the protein CASSPSGGADTQYF.

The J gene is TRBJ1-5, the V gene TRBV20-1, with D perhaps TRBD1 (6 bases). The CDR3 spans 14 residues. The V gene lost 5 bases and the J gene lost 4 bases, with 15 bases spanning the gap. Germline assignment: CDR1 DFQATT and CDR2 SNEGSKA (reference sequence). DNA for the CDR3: TGCAGTGCTGCCACAGGGCCACTTAATCAGCCCCAGCATTTT. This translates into CSAATGPLNQPQHF.

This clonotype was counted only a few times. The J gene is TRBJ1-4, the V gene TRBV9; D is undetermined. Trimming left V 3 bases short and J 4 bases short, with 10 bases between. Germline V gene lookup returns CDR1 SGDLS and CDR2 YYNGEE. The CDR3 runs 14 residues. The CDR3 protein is CASSAGSYNEKLFF. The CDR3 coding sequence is TGTGCCAGCAGCGCCGGATCCTATAATGAAAAACTGTTTTTT.

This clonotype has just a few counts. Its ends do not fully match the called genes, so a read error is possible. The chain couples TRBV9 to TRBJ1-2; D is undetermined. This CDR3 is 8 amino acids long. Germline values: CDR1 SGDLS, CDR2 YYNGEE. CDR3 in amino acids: CASSASSF. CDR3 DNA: TGTGCCAGCAGCGCTTCCTCCTTC. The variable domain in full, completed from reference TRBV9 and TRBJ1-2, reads DSGVTQTPKHLITATGQRVTLRCSPRSGDLSVYWYQQSLDQGLQFLIQYYNGEERAKGNILERFSAQQFPDLHSELNLSSLELGDSALYFCASSASSFGSGTRLTVV.

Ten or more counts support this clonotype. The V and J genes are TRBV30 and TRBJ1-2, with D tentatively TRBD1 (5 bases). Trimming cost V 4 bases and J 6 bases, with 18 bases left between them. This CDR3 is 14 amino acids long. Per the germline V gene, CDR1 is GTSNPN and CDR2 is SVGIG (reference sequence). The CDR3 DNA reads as TGTGCCTGGACGAGGGGAATTGGAGGAGATGGCTACACCTTC. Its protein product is CAWTRGIGGDGYTF.

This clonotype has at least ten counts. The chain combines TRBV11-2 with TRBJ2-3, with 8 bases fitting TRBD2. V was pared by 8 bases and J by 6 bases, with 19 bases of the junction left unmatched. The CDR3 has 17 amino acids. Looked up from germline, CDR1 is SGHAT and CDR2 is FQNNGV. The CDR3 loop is CASAKWGTRPQGDTQYF. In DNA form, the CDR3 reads TGTGCCAGCGCAAAATGGGGGACTAGGCCCCAAGGGGATACGCAGTATTTT. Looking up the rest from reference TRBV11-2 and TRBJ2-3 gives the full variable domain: EAGVAQSPRYKIIEKRQSVAFWCNPISGHATLYWYQQILGQGPKLLIQFQNNGVVDDSQLPKDRFSAERLKGVDSTLKIQPAKLEDSAVYLCASAKWGTRPQGDTQYFGPGTRLTVL.

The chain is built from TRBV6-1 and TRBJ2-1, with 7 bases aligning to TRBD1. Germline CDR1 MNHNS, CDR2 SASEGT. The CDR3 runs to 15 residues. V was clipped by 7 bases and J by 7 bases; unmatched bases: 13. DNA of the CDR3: TGTGCCAGCACCCAGACAGGGATTTTGACTAATGAGCAGTTCTTC. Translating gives CASTQTGILTNEQFF.

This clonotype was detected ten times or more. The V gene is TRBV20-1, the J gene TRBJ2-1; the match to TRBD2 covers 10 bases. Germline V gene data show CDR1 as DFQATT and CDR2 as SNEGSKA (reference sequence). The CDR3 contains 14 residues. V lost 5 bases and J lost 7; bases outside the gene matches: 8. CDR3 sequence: CSAPRRTSGNEQFF. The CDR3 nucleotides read TGCAGTGCTCCTCGAAGGACTAGCGGAAATGAGCAGTTCTTC.

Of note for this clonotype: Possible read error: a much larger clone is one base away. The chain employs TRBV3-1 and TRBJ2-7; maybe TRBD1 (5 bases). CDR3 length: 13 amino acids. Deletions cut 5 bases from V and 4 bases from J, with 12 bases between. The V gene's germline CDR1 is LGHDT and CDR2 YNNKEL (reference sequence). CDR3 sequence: CASSEGARYEQYF. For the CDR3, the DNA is TGTGCCAGCAGCGAAGGGGCAAGGTACGAGCAGTACTTC.

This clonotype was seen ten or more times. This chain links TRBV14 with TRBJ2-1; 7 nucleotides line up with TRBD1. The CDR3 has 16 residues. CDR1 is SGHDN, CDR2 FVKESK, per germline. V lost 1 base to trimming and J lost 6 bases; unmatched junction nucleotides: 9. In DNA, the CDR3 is TGTGCCAGCAGCCAAGGCCTGGCGACAGGGATCAATGAGCAGTTCTTC. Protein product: CASSQGLATGINEQFF.

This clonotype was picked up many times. CDR3 bases: TGTGCCAGCAGTTTAATGGGACGGCAGCCCCAGCATTTT. Amino acids: CASSLMGRQPQHF. The gene calls are TRBV28 and TRBJ1-5; D may be TRBD1 (5 bases). V lost 2 bases and J 7 bases, leaving 9 bases between the germline ends. The CDR3 totals 13 residues. The germline V gene encodes CDR1 MDHEN and CDR2 SYDVKM.

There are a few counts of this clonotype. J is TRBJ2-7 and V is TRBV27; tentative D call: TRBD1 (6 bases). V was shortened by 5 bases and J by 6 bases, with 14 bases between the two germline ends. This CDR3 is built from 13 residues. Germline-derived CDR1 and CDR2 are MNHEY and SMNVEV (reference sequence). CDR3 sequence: CASSQGGASEQYF. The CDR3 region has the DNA TGTGCCAGCAGTCAAGGGGGAGCATCCGAGCAGTACTTC.

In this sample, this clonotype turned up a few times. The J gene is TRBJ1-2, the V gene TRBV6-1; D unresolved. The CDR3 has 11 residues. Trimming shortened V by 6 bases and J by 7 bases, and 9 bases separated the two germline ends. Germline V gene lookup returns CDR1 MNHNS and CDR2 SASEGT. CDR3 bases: TGTGCCAGCAGCGAGCTACCTGGCTACACCTTC. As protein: CASSELPGYTF.

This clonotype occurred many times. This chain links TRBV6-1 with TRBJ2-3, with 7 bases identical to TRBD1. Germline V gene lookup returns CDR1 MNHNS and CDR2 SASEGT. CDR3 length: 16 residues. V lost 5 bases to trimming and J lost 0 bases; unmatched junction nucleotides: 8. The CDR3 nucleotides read TGTGCCAGCAGTCCCCGCCGGGACAGCAGCACAGATACGCAGTATTTT. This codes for CASSPRRDSSTDTQYF.

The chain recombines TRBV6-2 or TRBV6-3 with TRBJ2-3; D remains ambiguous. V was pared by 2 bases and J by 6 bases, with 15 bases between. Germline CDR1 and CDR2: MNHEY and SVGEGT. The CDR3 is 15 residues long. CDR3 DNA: TGTGCCAGCAGTTACAGTACCAAAAGTTTCGATACGCAGTATTTT. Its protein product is CASSYSTKSFDTQYF.

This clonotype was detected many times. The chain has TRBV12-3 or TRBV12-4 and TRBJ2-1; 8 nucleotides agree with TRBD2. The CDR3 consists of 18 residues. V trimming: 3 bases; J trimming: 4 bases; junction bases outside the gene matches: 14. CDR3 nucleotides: TGTGCCAGCAGTTTCCGCCCTTTTATCGGGGGGGGGTACAATGAGCAGTTCTTC. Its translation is CASSFRPFIGGGYNEQFF.

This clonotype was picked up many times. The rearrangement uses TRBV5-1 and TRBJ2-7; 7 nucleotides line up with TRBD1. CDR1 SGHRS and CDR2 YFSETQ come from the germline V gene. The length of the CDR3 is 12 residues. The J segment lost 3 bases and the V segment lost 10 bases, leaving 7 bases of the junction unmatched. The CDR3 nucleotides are TGCGCCTCGAGGGACAGTCACTACGAGCAGTACTTC. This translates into CASRDSHYEQYF.